This record looks at one T cell receptor (beta chain) sequence and its context. The sample is drawn from a study of blood T cell repertoires in COVID-19. Whole-study context: Samples of COVID-19 (acute and convalescent) were obtained from the United States, Italy and Spain. PBMCs, B-cell-depleted T cells, or T cells provided the cDNA or gDNA that made up the material.

As originally analysed: Researchers report that nucleated cell counts were estimated from reference gene primer amplification. Repertoires were generated with immunoSEQ multiplex PCR, while TCRdb's copy carries only in-frame clones and drops some. V, J and clone size are taken as reported in that table, and D and trimming were inferred from the DNA itself. The sample records about 160,000 clones, around four fifths being singletons. Germline V gene sequence: CDR1 KGHSH, CDR2 LQKENI. V gave up 4 bases and J gave up 3 bases, with 9 bases separating them. CDR3 length: 14 residues. The clonotype was recovered from a man aged 65-85 years with acute or convalescent COVID-19. The rearrangement joins TRBV18 to TRBJ2-2; D is perhaps TRBD1 (5 bases). The source material was peripheral blood. CDR3 in DNA: TGTGCCAGCTCACGACAGCTAGACACCGGGGAGCTGTTTTTT. Its translation: CASSRQLDTGELFF.